Sequencing of this T cell receptor beta chain was carried out in a study of cytomegalovirus exposure and HLA in healthy donors. Study-level points and caveats: The Asian-associated ancestry cluster reportedly had fewer N-insertions than the approximately 650-donor mean in a later analysis. While the bulk of TCR sequences proved rare, some public TCRs turned up in many donors.

Concerning this clone itself: Antigen unknown.

Germline CDR1 SGHVS, CDR2 FNYEAQ. This CDR3 comprises 16 residues. Trimming at V came to 1 base and at J to 4 bases, leaving 8 bases not matched to a gene. In the PCR, 60 Vbeta and 13 Jbeta primers were used. Method: immunoSEQ multiplex PCR; TCRdb's copy keeps in-frame clones and lacks some. The data hold more than 150,000 clones, with roughly 78% observed a single time. V usage is TRBV7-6 and J usage is TRBJ2-5, with 8 bases lining up with TRBD2. The material sequenced was PBMCs. This clonotype was obtained from a woman aged 25-40 years in good health and CMV-seronegative. The CDR3 spells CASSLVGAGAGETQYF. CDR3 nucleotides: TGTGCCAGCAGCTTAGTGGGAGCGGGGGCGGGAGAGACCCAGTACTTC.